This T cell receptor beta chain was sequenced during a study of identical twins. The CDR3 totals 15 residues. V shed 7 bases and J shed 5 bases, with 18 bases lying between them. A word on this clonotype: Antigen: not known.

Whole-study findings and limits: Cross-sectional statistics underpinned the conclusions; the same donors were not followed.

With template switching, a universal primer site was added, and the cDNA carried unique molecular identifiers. TCRdb reanalysed the 5' RACE reads using MiXCR and keeps one entry per CDR3 protein. The sample gives approximately 230,000 distinct CDR3 sequences, under 8.5% of which show up once; just over 14% is in the top ten. The sample was also reused in another study, on T cells expressing NK-cell markers.

The sequence came from a woman under 30 in good health. The rearrangement uses TRBV12-3 or TRBV12-4 and TRBJ2-1; no reliable D call. Sequencing was performed on CD8+ T cells sorted from blood. This CDR3 reads CASTPRSDLNNEQFF. In DNA, the CDR3 is TGTGCCAGCACCCCCCGCTCCGACCTGAACAATGAGCAGTTCTTC.